A selection of T cell receptor beta chains follows, all from one sample in a study of beta chain features in type 1 diabetes. Profiled with immunoSEQ multiplex PCR; TCRdb holds only in-frame clones, not every one. The data contain some 300,000 clones, approximately 8.1% of them singletons. Sequencing was done on a sample of central memory CD4+ T cells from blood. These receptors originate from a young woman in good health. The CDR3 runs from the conserved cysteine through the conserved F or W. The D gene is left open where the match is weak. Only part of the rows carry a size: once, few, many, or a class if the clone is expanded.

J: TRBJ2-1; D: TRBD2; V: TRBV10-3; size: few; DNA: TGTGCCATCAGGGGAGCGGGAGCGGAAGGGTTGAATGAGCAGTTCTTC; CDR3: CAIRGAGAEGLNEQFF
J: TRBJ2-2; D: NA; V: TRBV18; size: NA; DNA: TGTGCCAGCTCACGCGACTCCACCGGGGAGCTGTTTTTT; CDR3: CASSRDSTGELFF
J: TRBJ2-5; D: NA; V: TRBV11-2; size: few; DNA: TGTGCCAGCAGCTTAGAGGTAGCGCAGCGCTTCCAGTACTTC; CDR3: CASSLEVAQRFQYF
J: TRBJ2-4; D: NA; V: TRBV7-9; size: few; DNA: TGTGCCAGCAGCTTAGAGGGGGGTGACCCAAACATTCAGTACTTC; CDR3: CASSLEGGDPNIQYF
J: TRBJ1-1; D: NA; V: TRBV20-1; size: NA; DNA: TGCAGTGCTAGTGGTAGCACTGAAGCTTTCTTT; CDR3: CSASGSTEAFF
J: TRBJ2-3; D: TRBD1; V: TRBV9; size: few; DNA: TGTGCCAGCAGCGTAGGGAGACAGGGGGCAGATACGCAGTATTTT; CDR3: CASSVGRQGADTQYF
J: TRBJ1-2; D: TRBD1; V: TRBV9; size: NA; DNA: TGTGCCAGCAGCGTAGTGTTAGGGACAGGCCATGGCTACACCTTC; CDR3: CASSVVLGTGHGYTF
J: TRBJ2-7; D: NA; V: TRBV4-1; size: few; DNA: TGCGCCAGCAGCCATAATTTTCCAGGGGATGAGCAGTACTTC; CDR3: CASSHNFPGDEQYF
J: TRBJ2-5; D: TRBD1; V: TRBV7-3; size: NA; DNA: TGTGCCAGCAGCCCAACTGGACAGGTTGAGACCCAGTACTTC; CDR3: CASSPTGQVETQYF
J: TRBJ1-5; D: TRBD1; V: TRBV15; size: few; DNA: TGTGCCACCAGCGGACGAGGGACAGCCCAGCATTTT; CDR3: CATSGRGTAQHF
J: TRBJ2-7; D: NA; V: TRBV5-1; size: few; DNA: TGCGCCAGCAGCTTGGTCCCGGGTGACATGGAGCAGTACTTC; CDR3: CASSLVPGDMEQYF
J: TRBJ2-2; D: NA; V: TRBV7-2; size: NA; DNA: TGTGCCAGCAGTTCCCCCCGGATGCCCGGGGAGCTGTTTTTT; CDR3: CASSSPRMPGELFF
J: TRBJ2-1; D: NA; V: TRBV6-1; size: NA; DNA: TGTGCCAGCAGAGGGGATCACAATGAGCAGTTCTTC; CDR3: CASRGDHNEQFF
J: TRBJ2-2; D: NA; V: TRBV7-6; size: NA; DNA: TGTGCCAGCAGCTTAGCGCTGGGGCGTCGGACCGGGGAGCTGTTTTTT; CDR3: CASSLALGRRTGELFF
J: TRBJ2-3; D: NA; V: TRBV15; size: few; DNA: TGTGCCACCAGGTTAGGGAGCGTGCAGTATTTT; CDR3: CATRLGSVQYF
J: TRBJ1-2; D: NA; V: TRBV5-1; size: NA; DNA: TGCGCCAGCAGCCCCGGAGGGGGGAGCCACACCTTC; CDR3: CASSPGGGSHTF
J: TRBJ2-2; D: NA; V: TRBV19; size: NA; DNA: TGTGCCAGTAGTATAACAGGCGTGAACACCGGGGAGCTGTTTTTT; CDR3: CASSITGVNTGELFF
J: TRBJ2-2; D: TRBD1; V: TRBV11-2; size: NA; DNA: TGTGCCAGCAGCCCCGGGACAGACACCGGGGAGCTGTTTTTT; CDR3: CASSPGTDTGELFF
J: TRBJ1-1; D: NA; V: TRBV10-3; size: many; DNA: TGTGCCACCTCAGGAACGATGAACACTGAAGCTTTCTTT; CDR3: CATSGTMNTEAFF
J: TRBJ2-7; D: NA; V: TRBV6-5; size: NA; DNA: TGTGCTACCTCCGGAACTGCCTACGAGCAGTACTTC; CDR3: CATSGTAYEQYF
J: TRBJ2-1; D: TRBD1; V: TRBV15; size: NA; DNA: TGTGCCACCAGCTGGGGACAGCTTTACAATGAGCAGTTCTTC; CDR3: CATSWGQLYNEQFF
J: TRBJ1-5; D: NA; V: TRBV4-3; size: many; DNA: TGCGCCAGCAGCCAAGATCACCTGGGTGGGGCTCAGCCCCAGCATTTT; CDR3: CASSQDHLGGAQPQHF
J: TRBJ2-7; D: TRBD1; V: TRBV23-1; size: few; DNA: TGCGCCAGCAGTCAACTGGGACAGGGGAACTCCTACGAGCAGTACTTC; CDR3: CASSQLGQGNSYEQYF
J: TRBJ2-5; D: NA; V: TRBV27; size: NA; DNA: TGTGCCAGCAGTCCAACCCCTTCTAATTACTATGGGGAGACCCAGTACTTC; CDR3: CASSPTPSNYYGETQYF
J: TRBJ2-2; D: TRBD1; V: TRBV7-2; size: many; DNA: TGTGCCAGCAGCCCAAAGACAGGGCTGGACACCGGGGAGCTGTTTTTT; CDR3: CASSPKTGLDTGELFF
J: TRBJ1-3; D: NA; V: TRBV5-1; size: NA; DNA: TGCGCCAGCAGCTTGGAGTACAGTGGTGGAAACACCATATATTTT; CDR3: CASSLEYSGGNTIYF